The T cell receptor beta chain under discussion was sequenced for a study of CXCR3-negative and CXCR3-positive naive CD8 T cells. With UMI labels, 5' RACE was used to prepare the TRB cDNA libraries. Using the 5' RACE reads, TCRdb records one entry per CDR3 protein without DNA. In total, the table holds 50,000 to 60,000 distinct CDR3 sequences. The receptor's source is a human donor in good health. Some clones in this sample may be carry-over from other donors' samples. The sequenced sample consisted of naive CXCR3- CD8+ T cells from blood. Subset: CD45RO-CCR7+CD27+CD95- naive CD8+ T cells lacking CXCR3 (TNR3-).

The CDR3 sequence is CASSYPGLADYNEQFF. This chain links TRBV6-5 with TRBJ2-1; there is no DNA to check the TCRdb D call of TRBD2. This CDR3 has 16 residues. Germline CDR1 reads MNHEY; CDR2 reads SVGAGI.